The entry that follows covers one T cell receptor (beta chain) sequence. Its target is unknown. Use of 60 Vbeta and 13 Jbeta primers characterized the PCR. The protocol was immunoSEQ multiplex PCR, while the TCRdb copy is restricted to in-frame clones and leaves out a portion. The sample records around 67,000 clones, over 60% being singletons. This CDR3 comprises 14 residues. Between the trimmed V and J ends, which lost 0 bases and 1 base, there was a span of 7 bases. In germline, CDR1 is SGDLS, CDR2 YYNGEE. This sample stems from a study of cytomegalovirus exposure and HLA in healthy donors. General study points: Donor immune exposure was known only as CMV serostatus. Owing to their indistinguishability, certain V segments, notably TRBV6-2 and TRBV6-3, were excluded. Per a later analysis, 16,951 TCR beta sequences showed association with HLA alleles at 0.05 false discovery rate.

The clonotype comes from a woman between 45 and 65 years old in good health and CMV-seronegative. Sequenced: PBMCs. The V and J genes are TRBV9 and TRBJ1-1; tentatively, D is TRBD1 (6 bases). Here the CDR3 reads CASSVAGQNTEAFF. In DNA form, the CDR3 reads TGTGCCAGCAGCGTAGCGGGACAGAACACTGAAGCTTTCTTT.